Below, one TCR beta chain is given with its context. The antigen remains undetermined. The data originate from a study of somatic mutations in cytotoxic T cells in rheumatoid arthritis. Findings and limits, study-wide: Exceedance of 20% of CD8+ cells by the largest CD8+ clone occurred in about an eighth of the 65 patients.

The repertoire was sequenced with immunoSEQ multiplex PCR; TCRdb's copy has only in-frame clones and lacks some. Of 2,000 to 2,500 clones in the sample, 60% to 80% are singletons; the top ten hold about three fifths. Trimming took 3 bases from V and 4 from J; bases not matched to a gene: 5. Germline CDR1 reads MGHRA; CDR2 reads YSYEKL. The CDR3 consists of 14 residues. The clonotype was recovered from a man between 65 and 85 years old with rheumatoid arthritis. This sequence joins TRBV4-1 and TRBJ1-2, with 7 bases that match TRBD1. The sample was CD8+ T cells sorted from blood, taken at a follow-up visit. CDR3 DNA sequence: TGCGCCAGCAGCCACACAGACAGGGCCTATGGCTACACCTTC. Translated, it gives CASSHTDRAYGYTF.